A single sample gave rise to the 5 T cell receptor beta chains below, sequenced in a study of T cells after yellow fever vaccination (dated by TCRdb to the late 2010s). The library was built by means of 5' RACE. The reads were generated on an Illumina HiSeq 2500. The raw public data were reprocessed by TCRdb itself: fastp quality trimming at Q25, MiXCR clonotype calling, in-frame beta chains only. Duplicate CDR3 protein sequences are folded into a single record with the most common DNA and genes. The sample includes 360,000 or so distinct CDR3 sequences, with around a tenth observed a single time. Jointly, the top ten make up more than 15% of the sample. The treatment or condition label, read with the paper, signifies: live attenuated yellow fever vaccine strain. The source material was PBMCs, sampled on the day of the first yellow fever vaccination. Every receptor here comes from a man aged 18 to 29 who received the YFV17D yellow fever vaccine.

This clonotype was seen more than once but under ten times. The CDR3 here is CASSVVGGPSEQFF. DNA for the CDR3: TGTGCCAGCAGCGTGGTCGGGGGGCCTAGTGAGCAGTTCTTC. The V and J genes are TRBV9 and TRBJ2-1, with D possibly matching TRBD2 (7 bases). V was clipped by 2 bases and J by 9 bases, with 15 bases between them. From germline, CDR1 is SGDLS and CDR2 YYNGEE. The CDR3 is 14 residues long.

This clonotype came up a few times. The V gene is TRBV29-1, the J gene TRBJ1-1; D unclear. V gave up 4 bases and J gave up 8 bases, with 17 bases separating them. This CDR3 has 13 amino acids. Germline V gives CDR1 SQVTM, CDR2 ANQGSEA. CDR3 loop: CSVVASPTVEAFF. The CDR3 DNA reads TGCAGCGTTGTCGCCAGCCCAACGGTGGAAGCTTTCTTT.

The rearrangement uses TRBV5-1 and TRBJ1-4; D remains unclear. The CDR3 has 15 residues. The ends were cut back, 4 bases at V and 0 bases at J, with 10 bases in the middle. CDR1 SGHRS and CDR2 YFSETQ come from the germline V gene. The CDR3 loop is CASSVRDATNEKLFF. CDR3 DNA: TGCGCCAGCAGCGTACGGGATGCAACTAATGAAAAACTGTTTTTT. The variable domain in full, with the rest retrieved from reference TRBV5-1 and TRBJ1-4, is KAGVTQTPRYLIKTRGQQVTLSCSPISGHRSVSWYQQTPGQGLQFLFEYFSETQRNKGNFPGRFSGRQFSNSRSEMNVSTLELGDSALYLCASSVRDATNEKLFFGSGTQLSVL.

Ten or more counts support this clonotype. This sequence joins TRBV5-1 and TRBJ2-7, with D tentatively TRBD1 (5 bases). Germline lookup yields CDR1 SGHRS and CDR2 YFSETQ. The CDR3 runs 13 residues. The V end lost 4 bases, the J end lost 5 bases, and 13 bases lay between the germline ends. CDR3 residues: CASSQTEADEQYF. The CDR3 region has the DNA TGCGCCAGCAGCCAGACAGAGGCCGACGAGCAGTACTTC.

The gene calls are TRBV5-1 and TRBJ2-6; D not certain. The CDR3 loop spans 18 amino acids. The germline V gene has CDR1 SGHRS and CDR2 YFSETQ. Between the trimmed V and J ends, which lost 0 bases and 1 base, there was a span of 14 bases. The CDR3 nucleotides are TGCGCCAGCAGCTTGGCTTGGACGGCCGGGTCTGGGGCCAACGTCCTGACTTTC. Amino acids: CASSLAWTAGSGANVLTF.